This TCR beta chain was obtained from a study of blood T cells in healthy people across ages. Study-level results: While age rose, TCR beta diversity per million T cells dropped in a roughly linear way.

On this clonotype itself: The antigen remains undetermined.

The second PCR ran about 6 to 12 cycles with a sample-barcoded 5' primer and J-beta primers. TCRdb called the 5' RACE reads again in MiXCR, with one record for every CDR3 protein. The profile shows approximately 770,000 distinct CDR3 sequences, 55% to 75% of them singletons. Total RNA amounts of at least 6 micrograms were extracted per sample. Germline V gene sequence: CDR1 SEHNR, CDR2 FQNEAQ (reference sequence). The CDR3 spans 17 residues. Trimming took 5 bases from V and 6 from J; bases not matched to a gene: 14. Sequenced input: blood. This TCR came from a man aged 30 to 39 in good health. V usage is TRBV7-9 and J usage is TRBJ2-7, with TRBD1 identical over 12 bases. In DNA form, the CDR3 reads TGTGCCAGCAGCACTACACCCGCGGGACAGGGGGCATCCGAGCAGTACTTC. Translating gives CASSTTPAGQGASEQYF.